These T cell receptor beta chains were read from a single sample in a study of T cell responses to AZD1222 COVID-19 vaccine. This table comes from immunoSEQ multiplex PCR, and its TCRdb copy is limited to in-frame clones, with some not included. The sample carries fewer than 250,000 clones, roughly 91% recorded once. Sample: peripheral blood, taken on day 0 of MenACWY control vaccination. Every receptor here comes from an adult in good health. CDR3s include the opening cysteine and the closing phenylalanine or tryptophan. The order of the fields is D gene, V gene, clone size, J gene, CDR3 DNA, CDR3 protein. D genes are given only for firm matches. Size is stated for part of the rows, as once, few or many counts, or as a class when the clone is expanded.

D: NA
V: TRBV3-1/TRBV3-2
size: NA
J: TRBJ1-5
DNA: TGTGCCAGCAGCCAAGTCCCTAGCCAGACAGGCAATCAGCCCCAGCATTTT
CDR3: CASSQVPSQTGNQPQHF

D: NA
V: TRBV5-6
size: once
J: TRBJ2-7
DNA: TGTGCCAGCAGCTTGGCCGGAGCCGCCGCCCCCTACGAGCAGTACTTC
CDR3: CASSLAGAAAPYEQYF

D: TRBD1
V: TRBV3-1/TRBV3-2
size: NA
J: TRBJ1-5
DNA: TGTGCCAGCAGCCAATCAGGGGGAAGGGGTCAGCCCCAGCATTTT
CDR3: CASSQSGGRGQPQHF

D: NA
V: TRBV9
size: NA
J: TRBJ2-2
DNA: TGTGCCAGCAGCGTAGGTCTAGGGGTTGAGAGGTCCACCGGGGAGCTGTTTTTT
CDR3: CASSVGLGVERSTGELFF

D: NA
V: TRBV6-1
size: NA
J: TRBJ1-3
DNA: TGTGCCAGCAGTGAAGCAGTGGGTTTCTCTGGAAACACCATATATTTT
CDR3: CASSEAVGFSGNTIYF

D: NA
V: TRBV12-3/TRBV12-4
size: once
J: TRBJ1-6
DNA: TGTGCCAGCAGTTCTCAGGGTTCACCCCTCCACTTT
CDR3: CASSSQGSPLHF

D: TRBD1
V: TRBV3-1/TRBV3-2
size: NA
J: TRBJ1-6
DNA: TGTGCCAGCAGCGCCTCGGTGACAGGGAATTCACCCCTCCACTTT
CDR3: CASSASVTGNSPLHF

D: NA
V: TRBV3-1/TRBV3-2
size: NA
J: TRBJ2-3
DNA: TGTGCCAGCAGCCTTGGAGTCCTAGATACGCAGTATTTT
CDR3: CASSLGVLDTQYF

D: NA
V: TRBV6-5
size: NA
J: TRBJ1-4
DNA: TGTGCCAGCAATAATGCTCGGACAGTCGGGGAAAAACTGTTTTTT
CDR3: CASNNARTVGEKLFF

D: TRBD1
V: TRBV30
size: NA
J: TRBJ1-6
DNA: TGTGCCTGGGCAACGGACAGGGTCCATAATTCACCCCTCCACTTT
CDR3: CAWATDRVHNSPLHF

D: NA
V: TRBV6-5
size: NA
J: TRBJ2-2
DNA: TGTGCCAGCAGACTAGGGAACACCGGGGAGCTGTTTTTT
CDR3: CASRLGNTGELFF

D: TRBD2
V: TRBV9
size: NA
J: TRBJ2-3
DNA: TGTGCCAGCAGCGTAGGGGCGGGGGGCACAGATACGCAGTATTTT
CDR3: CASSVGAGGTDTQYF

D: TRBD1
V: TRBV4-3
size: NA
J: TRBJ1-2
DNA: TGCGCCAGCAGCCCTCAAAGGACAGGGGGCTGGGATGGCTACACCTTC
CDR3: CASSPQRTGGWDGYTF

D: NA
V: TRBV10-2
size: once
J: TRBJ1-3
DNA: TGCGCCAGCAGTGAACAGATTTCTGGAAACACCATATATTTT
CDR3: CASSEQISGNTIYF

D: TRBD2
V: TRBV19
size: NA
J: TRBJ2-1
DNA: TGTGCCAGCCTCGCCGGGGGGTACTACAATGAGCAGTTCTTC
CDR3: CASLAGGYYNEQFF

D: NA
V: TRBV7-2
size: NA
J: TRBJ1-5
DNA: TGTGCCAGCAGCTTATACGGGGCAGGAACGCATCAGCCCCAGCATTTT
CDR3: CASSLYGAGTHQPQHF

D: NA
V: TRBV28
size: NA
J: TRBJ1-5
DNA: TGTGCCAGCAGCCCCTCGGTTGGGCAAATTGGCAATCAGCCCCAGCATTTT
CDR3: CASSPSVGQIGNQPQHF

D: TRBD2
V: TRBV6-5
size: once
J: TRBJ2-5
DNA: TGTGCCAGCAGCCGGACTAGTTTGGGAGAGACCCAGTACTTC
CDR3: CASSRTSLGETQYF

D: NA
V: TRBV4-1
size: NA
J: TRBJ2-4
DNA: TGCGCCAGCAGCCCCTCGGGGGGCCTTTGGTTAAACATTCAGTACTTC
CDR3: CASSPSGGLWLNIQYF

D: NA
V: TRBV4-3
size: NA
J: TRBJ1-2
DNA: TGCGCCAGCAGGGGGACGGGCTATGGCTACACCTTC
CDR3: CASRGTGYGYTF

D: NA
V: TRBV2
size: NA
J: TRBJ1-6
DNA: TGTGCCAGCAGTGTGGGCCGGGGCTACGACGGCTCACCCCTCCACTTT
CDR3: CASSVGRGYDGSPLHF

D: NA
V: TRBV5-1
size: NA
J: TRBJ1-1
DNA: TGCGCCAGCAGCCGGGACTCGATGAACACTGAAGCTTTCTTT
CDR3: CASSRDSMNTEAFF

D: NA
V: TRBV28
size: NA
J: TRBJ1-5
DNA: TGTGCCAGCAGCCAAAATCAGCCCCAGCATTTT
CDR3: CASSQNQPQHF

D: NA
V: TRBV9
size: NA
J: TRBJ2-3
DNA: TGTGCCAGCAGCGAATCCTTTGTAATAAGCACAGATACGCAGTATTTT
CDR3: CASSESFVISTDTQYF

D: TRBD1
V: TRBV9
size: once
J: TRBJ1-1
DNA: TGTGCCAGCAGCGCTGGACAGGGGGTGAACACTGAAGCTTTCTTT
CDR3: CASSAGQGVNTEAFF

D: NA
V: TRBV11-2
size: NA
J: TRBJ1-1
DNA: TGTGCCAGCAGCTTAGGGGCGGGGAACACTGAAGCTTTCTTT
CDR3: CASSLGAGNTEAFF

D: NA
V: TRBV9
size: NA
J: TRBJ2-3
DNA: TGTGCCAGCAGCGCCCCCACAGATACGCAGTATTTT
CDR3: CASSAPTDTQYF

D: NA
V: TRBV9
size: NA
J: TRBJ1-3
DNA: TGTGCCAGCAGCAGGGGTGCCTCTGGAAACACCATATATTTT
CDR3: CASSRGASGNTIYF

D: TRBD1
V: TRBV19
size: NA
J: TRBJ2-7
DNA: TGTGCCAGTAGTATAGGAAGGGACAGGGGGCTCTACGAGCAGTACTTC
CDR3: CASSIGRDRGLYEQYF

D: TRBD1
V: TRBV4-1
size: NA
J: TRBJ1-5
DNA: TGCGCCAGCAGCCCCGGGTGGGCAGGGGGCCGCAATCAGCCCCAGCATTTT
CDR3: CASSPGWAGGRNQPQHF

D: NA
V: TRBV10-3
size: NA
J: TRBJ1-1
DNA: TGTGCCATCAGTGAGTCCCGGGACACAGAAGCTTTCTTT
CDR3: CAISESRDTEAFF

D: NA
V: TRBV3-1/TRBV3-2
size: NA
J: TRBJ1-1
DNA: TGTGCCAGCAGCCAAGATTGGGGCAGGAGAAACACTGAAGCTTTCTTT
CDR3: CASSQDWGRRNTEAFF

D: NA
V: TRBV3-1/TRBV3-2
size: NA
J: TRBJ1-3
DNA: TGTGCCAGCAGCCAAGCCGCGCCAGGCTCTGGAAACACCATATATTTT
CDR3: CASSQAAPGSGNTIYF

D: NA
V: TRBV2
size: NA
J: TRBJ1-5
DNA: TGTGCCAGCAGTGAAGCAAGGGGACCTGGGCAGCCCCAGCATTTT
CDR3: CASSEARGPGQPQHF

D: TRBD1
V: TRBV10-1
size: NA
J: TRBJ1-1
DNA: TGCGCCAGCAGTGAGGAGGGGGCGCCCACTGAAGCTTTCTTT
CDR3: CASSEEGAPTEAFF

D: TRBD1
V: TRBV11-3
size: NA
J: TRBJ1-2
DNA: TGTGCCAGCAGCTCAGGGCAGGGGGCGGACTATGGCTACACCTTC
CDR3: CASSSGQGADYGYTF

D: TRBD2
V: TRBV18
size: NA
J: TRBJ2-1
DNA: TGTGCCAGCTCACCATCGGGACTAGCGGGGGCGAGAAATGAGCAGTTCTTC
CDR3: CASSPSGLAGARNEQFF

D: NA
V: TRBV7-8
size: NA
J: TRBJ2-7
DNA: TGTGCCAGCAGCTCCCTTGGCCCTCGAGGGAATTACGAGCAGTACTTC
CDR3: CASSSLGPRGNYEQYF

D: NA
V: TRBV19
size: NA
J: TRBJ2-3
DNA: TGTGCCAGTAGTGAACGGGGTAGTACAGATACGCAGTATTTT
CDR3: CASSERGSTDTQYF

D: NA
V: TRBV7-2
size: NA
J: TRBJ1-1
DNA: TGTGCCAGCAGCATTTCTCCCCACCGGGACGGATGGGACACTGAAGCTTTCTTT
CDR3: CASSISPHRDGWDTEAFF